This T cell receptor (beta chain) was identified in a study of shared clonotypes between healthy human individuals. Looking at the study overall: Donors, aged 18 to 49, were a couple of women and three men.

Study findings and constraints: Researchers sampled blood only, noting tissue repertoires likely differ.

The assay used deep level. Sequencing was performed with immunoSEQ multiplex PCR; in TCRdb, only in-frame clones are kept and a portion is missing. Among about 2 million clones listed, roughly 95% were seen once. The naive CD8 subset, CD45RO-negative cells positively selected for CCR7, excluded terminally differentiated effector memory CD45RA+ cells. Caucasian adults living in Nashville, Tennessee, provided all samples. About this clone: Its antigen is currently unknown.

There are 13 residues in the CDR3. The V gene's germline CDR1 is SGHAT and CDR2 FQNNGV. Trimming left V 5 bases short and J 7 bases short, with 12 bases between. Material: naive CD8+ T cells sorted from blood. The origin of this receptor is a man between 18 and 35 years old in good health. The chain couples TRBV11-2 to TRBJ2-1; D is possibly TRBD2 (6 bases). DNA for the CDR3: TGTGCCAGCAGCCATAGACTAGTAAATGAGCAGTTCTTC. This encodes CASSHRLVNEQFF.